The rows below give T cell receptor beta chains drawn from one sample of a study of T cells in Graves' hyperthyroidism and ophthalmopathy. Via MiXCR, TCRdb re-called the multiplex PCR reads, giving one row per CDR3 protein. This sample has about 840,000 distinct CDR3 sequences; 35% to 40% occur once, and the top ten carry about 9%. Sequencing was performed on blood. The origin of the receptors is a man between 18 and 35 years old with Graves' hyperthyroidism. The CDR3 runs from the conserved cysteine through the conserved F or W. Each record gives: CDR3 DNA, CDR3 protein, V gene, J gene, D gene, clone size. The D gene is left open where the match is weak. Clone size is stated in some rows and not others, as once, few, many or a class when expanded.

DNA: TGTGCCAGCAGCCAGGGACAGGGGGCTGAAGCTTTCTTT
CDR3: CASSQGQGAEAFF
V: TRBV11-2
J: TRBJ1-1
D: TRBD1
size: many

DNA: TGTGCCAGCAGCTTAGCCCCGACAGGGGGCACCGGGGAGCTGTTTTTT
CDR3: CASSLAPTGGTGELFF
V: TRBV7-2
J: TRBJ2-2
D: TRBD1
size: .

DNA: TGTGCCAGCAGCACCGGGACAGGGGGCTTTGGCTACACCTTC
CDR3: CASSTGTGGFGYTF
V: TRBV11-2
J: TRBJ1-2
D: TRBD1
size: few

DNA: TGTGCCAGCAGTGACGGGGGGGCGTTTGGCTACACCTTC
CDR3: CASSDGGAFGYTF
V: TRBV25-1
J: TRBJ1-2
D: .
size: many

DNA: TGTGCCAGCAGTTACGCCGGAGGAACTTTCTTT
CDR3: CASSYAGGTFF
V: TRBV6-5
J: TRBJ1-1
D: .
size: many

DNA: TGTGCCAGCGGACAGGGCGGTGTCGGGGTGCTGTTTTTT
CDR3: CASGQGGVGVLFF
V: TRBV19
J: TRBJ2-2
D: TRBD1
size: .

DNA: TGCGCCAGCACCCTTGGAGTAGCATCTAGCACAGATACGCAGTATTTT
CDR3: CASTLGVASSTDTQYF
V: TRBV10-2
J: TRBJ2-3
D: .
size: few

DNA: TGTCCAAGGGCAGGGAGGATCTATGGCTACACCTTC
CDR3: CPRAGRIYGYTF
V: TRBV19
J: TRBJ1-2
D: .
size: .

DNA: TGTGCCCGTTCGGGGGGGACAACTACCAACTACGAGCAGTACTTC
CDR3: CARSGGTTTNYEQYF
V: TRBV10-3
J: TRBJ2-7
D: TRBD2
size: .

DNA: TGTGCCAGCAGCGAGGGGCATCCGGGCTACGAGCAGTACTTC
CDR3: CASSEGHPGYEQYF
V: TRBV10-3
J: TRBJ2-7
D: .
size: few

DNA: TGTGCCAGCAGCATTGACAGCCGCGGGGAGCTGTTTTTT
CDR3: CASSIDSRGELFF
V: TRBV7-2
J: TRBJ2-2
D: .
size: few

DNA: TGCAGCGTTGCCCCCACTCAGACCTACGAGCAGTACTTC
CDR3: CSVAPTQTYEQYF
V: TRBV29-1
J: TRBJ2-7
D: .
size: .

DNA: TGTGCCAGCAGTCCAGGGGGAACACCCTATGGCTACACCTTC
CDR3: CASSPGGTPYGYTF
V: TRBV7-2
J: TRBJ1-2
D: TRBD1
size: many

DNA: TGCGCCAGCAGCTTGGGGGGGACAACCTCCTACGAGCAGTACTTC
CDR3: CASSLGGTTSYEQYF
V: TRBV5-1
J: TRBJ2-7
D: .
size: .

DNA: TGTGCCAGCAGTTACCCCCCGGGACCGAGCGAGCAGTACTTC
CDR3: CASSYPPGPSEQYF
V: TRBV2
J: TRBJ2-7
D: .
size: .

DNA: TGTGCCGTAGGTTTTAGGGGATCGAACACTGAAGCTTTGTTT
CDR3: CAVGFRGSNTEALF
V: TRBV19
J: TRBJ1-1
D: .
size: .

DNA: TGCAGCGCCGCAGAGAACACTGAAGCTTTCTTT
CDR3: CSAAENTEAFF
V: TRBV29-1
J: TRBJ1-1
D: .
size: many

DNA: TGCAGCGTTGTAGTGAATTTCGGATCACCCCTCCACTTT
CDR3: CSVVVNFGSPLHF
V: TRBV29-1
J: TRBJ1-6
D: .
size: .

DNA: TGTGCCAGCAGTGAATATGGGGCTAATGAGCAGTTCTTC
CDR3: CASSEYGANEQFF
V: TRBV25-1
J: TRBJ2-1
D: .
size: .

DNA: TGTGCCAGCAGCTTCTCTAAAACAGGGAAAAACTATGGCTACACCTTC
CDR3: CASSFSKTGKNYGYTF
V: TRBV7-6
J: TRBJ1-2
D: .
size: few

DNA: TGTGCCAGCAGCTCTCCGCTCCGTCAAGAGACCCAGTACTTC
CDR3: CASSSPLRQETQYF
V: TRBV7-8
J: TRBJ2-5
D: .
size: .

DNA: TGTGCCAGCAGTGAAGCGGGGGTACGCACAGATACGCAGTATTTT
CDR3: CASSEAGVRTDTQYF
V: TRBV2
J: TRBJ2-3
D: .
size: .

DNA: TGCGCCAGCAGCCAATTGAACAGCGAAAAACTGTTTTTT
CDR3: CASSQLNSEKLFF
V: TRBV4-1
J: TRBJ1-4
D: .
size: many

DNA: TGCAGTGCTAGGGAGTACGAGCAGTACTTC
CDR3: CSAREYEQYF
V: TRBV20-1
J: TRBJ2-7
D: .
size: many

DNA: TGTGCCAGCAGCTTGAGGGCGGGGGCTAACTATGGCTACACCTTC
CDR3: CASSLRAGANYGYTF
V: TRBV7-9
J: TRBJ1-2
D: .
size: many

DNA: TGTGCCAGCAGTGATCCCGGACAGGGGCCCGGCAATGAGCAGTTCTTC
CDR3: CASSDPGQGPGNEQFF
V: TRBV7-3
J: TRBJ2-1
D: TRBD1
size: once

DNA: TGTGCCAGCAGTGTCGGGGGGGAAAAACTGTTTTTT
CDR3: CASSVGGEKLFF
V: TRBV2
J: TRBJ1-4
D: .
size: many

DNA: TGTGCCAGCAGCTCCGATTCACCCCTCCACTTT
CDR3: CASSSDSPLHF
V: TRBV5-8
J: TRBJ1-6
D: .
size: many

DNA: TGTGCCAGCAGCCCCGAGGCTCCCTACGAGCAGTACTTC
CDR3: CASSPEAPYEQYF
V: TRBV9
J: TRBJ2-7
D: .
size: few

DNA: TGTGCCAGCAGCCAAGAGGGGCGCAGTGTCCATGGCTACACCTTC
CDR3: CASSQEGRSVHGYTF
V: TRBV2
J: TRBJ1-2
D: .
size: .

DNA: TGTGCCAGCAGCTTAGCGGAATCAGAGACCCAGTACTTC
CDR3: CASSLAESETQYF
V: TRBV7-2
J: TRBJ2-5
D: .
size: many

DNA: TGTGCCAGTAGTATTTCCGCCCCGGATTCACCCCTCCACTTT
CDR3: CASSISAPDSPLHF
V: TRBV19
J: TRBJ1-6
D: .
size: many

DNA: TGCAGTGCTAGGGCGGGAGCCCTCAATAATTCACCCCTCCACTTT
CDR3: CSARAGALNNSPLHF
V: TRBV20-1
J: TRBJ1-6
D: .
size: .

DNA: TGTGCCAGCAGCCCCGGGCCAGCGGACACTGAAGCTTTCTTT
CDR3: CASSPGPADTEAFF
V: TRBV7-8
J: TRBJ1-1
D: .
size: .

DNA: TGCAGCGTTGAAGGGTACAGGGGCGCCGGATATGGCTACACCTTC
CDR3: CSVEGYRGAGYGYTF
V: TRBV29-1
J: TRBJ1-2
D: TRBD1
size: .

DNA: TGTGCCAGTAGTGGTGGGGCAACTAATGAAAAACTGTTTTTT
CDR3: CASSGGATNEKLFF
V: TRBV19
J: TRBJ1-4
D: .
size: many

DNA: TGTGCCAGCAGCCCGGCGGGACAGCTCTCCCCTGGGGCCAACGTCCTGACTTTC
CDR3: CASSPAGQLSPGANVLTF
V: TRBV7-2
J: TRBJ2-6
D: .
size: .

DNA: TGTGCCAGCAGTGAGTTGGCGGGGGCGGTCCAAGAGACCCAGTACTTC
CDR3: CASSELAGAVQETQYF
V: TRBV2
J: TRBJ2-5
D: .
size: few

DNA: TGTGCCAGCAGGCCGGACGGCGCCTCAACTAATGAAAAACTGTTTTTT
CDR3: CASRPDGASTNEKLFF
V: TRBV12-3/TRBV12-4
J: TRBJ1-4
D: .
size: few

DNA: TGTGCCAGCAGCCCTGACAGGGTGGCTCGGGAGCAGTACTTC
CDR3: CASSPDRVAREQYF
V: TRBV7-2
J: TRBJ2-7
D: TRBD1
size: few

DNA: TGTGCCAGCAGCCCTCTGCCAAGGACAGGGGAGAACACTGAAGCTTTCTTT
CDR3: CASSPLPRTGENTEAFF
V: TRBV2
J: TRBJ1-1
D: TRBD1
size: .

DNA: TGTGCCAGCACCCAAGATTTGGGGACTGAAGCTTTCTTT
CDR3: CASTQDLGTEAFF
V: TRBV4-2
J: TRBJ1-1
D: .
size: few

DNA: TGTGCCAGCAGCCTGACAGAGGGGGAGCTGTTTTTT
CDR3: CASSLTEGELFF
V: TRBV7-8
J: TRBJ2-2
D: .
size: many

DNA: TGCAGCGGAGGGACACTGAACACCGGGGAGCTGTTTTTT
CDR3: CSGGTLNTGELFF
V: TRBV29-1
J: TRBJ2-2
D: .
size: many

DNA: TGTGCCATCGGATCAGGGGTTCTCTACGAGCAGTACTTC
CDR3: CAIGSGVLYEQYF
V: TRBV12-3/TRBV12-4
J: TRBJ2-7
D: .
size: many

DNA: TGCAGTGCTAGGGGAGACGGGTCCTTGGGGGAAGCTTTCTTT
CDR3: CSARGDGSLGEAFF
V: TRBV20-1
J: TRBJ1-1
D: .
size: .

DNA: TGTGCCAGCAGCGGCCTTTGGGACAGGGGCGTCTCTGGGGCCAACGTCCTGACTTTC
CDR3: CASSGLWDRGVSGANVLTF
V: TRBV11-1
J: TRBJ2-6
D: TRBD1
size: .

DNA: TGCAGCGTCGACCCCAGCGGTCAAAGGGAGCAGTACTTC
CDR3: CSVDPSGQREQYF
V: TRBV20-1
J: TRBJ2-7
D: .
size: few

DNA: TGTGCCATCATGGGTATAAACTACGAGCAGTACTTC
CDR3: CAIMGINYEQYF
V: TRBV10-3
J: TRBJ2-7
D: .
size: many

DNA: TGCGCCAGCAGCCAAGATCGGCAGTACGAGCAGTACTTC
CDR3: CASSQDRQYEQYF
V: TRBV4-3
J: TRBJ2-7
D: .
size: few

DNA: TGCAGCGTAGCTAACAGACTAGCAGAGACCCAGTACTTC
CDR3: CSVANRLAETQYF
V: TRBV29-1
J: TRBJ2-5
D: TRBD2
size: many

DNA: TGTGCCAGCAGCAGAGGGACTAGCGGGGGTGGCGAGACCCAGTACTTC
CDR3: CASSRGTSGGGETQYF
V: TRBV9
J: TRBJ2-5
D: TRBD2
size: .

DNA: TGCAGCGTTGCGGTCTCACAAGAGACCCAGTACTTC
CDR3: CSVAVSQETQYF
V: TRBV29-1
J: TRBJ2-5
D: .
size: many

DNA: TGCAGCGTTGGGACAGTGAACACTGAAGCTTTCTTT
CDR3: CSVGTVNTEAFF
V: TRBV29-1
J: TRBJ1-1
D: .
size: many

DNA: TGTGCCAGCAGTTACTCAGGGCACAGAGGAAACACCATATATTTT
CDR3: CASSYSGHRGNTIYF
V: TRBV10-3
J: TRBJ1-3
D: .
size: few

DNA: TGTGCCATCAGTGAAAGGGCGGGAGTTACCGGGGAGCTGTTTTTT
CDR3: CAISERAGVTGELFF
V: TRBV10-3
J: TRBJ2-2
D: TRBD2
size: many

DNA: TGCAGCGTTAGTCAGCCATCGAGCCAAGAGACCCAGTACTTC
CDR3: CSVSQPSSQETQYF
V: TRBV29-1
J: TRBJ2-5
D: .
size: once

DNA: TGTGCCAGCAGCGTAGGCCGCGATGGCTACACCTTC
CDR3: CASSVGRDGYTF
V: TRBV9
J: TRBJ1-2
D: .
size: many

DNA: TGCGCCAGCCTGGACACCGGCCCCCAGCATTTT
CDR3: CASLDTGPQHF
V: TRBV10-2
J: TRBJ1-5
D: .
size: .